This T cell receptor beta chain emerged from a study of CD8+CD57+ T cells in acquired aplastic anemia. The overall study: DNA from sorted CD4+ and CD8+ cells averaged roughly 3.2 ug.

Before being chosen for sequencing, patients had shown CD8+CD57+ cell expansion by flow cytometry. None of the patients had been given any therapy when their blood was sampled. A remark on this clonotype: As yet, its antigen is unknown.

The J segment lost 4 bases and the V segment lost 1 base, leaving 4 bases of the junction unmatched. This CDR3 region has 15 residues. Germline values: CDR1 LNHNV, CDR2 YYDKDF (reference sequence). Genomic DNA was employed as the template in profiling TCR beta VDJ and CDR3. In TCRdb, the reads were re-called with MiXCR into one record per CDR3 protein. The repertoire includes fewer than 250,000 distinct CDR3 sequences, almost 50% of them detected once, and less than 20% sits in the top ten. Study-wide results and caveats: Some 30 shared CD8+ CDR3s appeared highly expressed within patients' immunodominant clones. Statistical testing detected no significant gap in CD8+ Simpson's diversity between patients and controls.

Sequencing was performed on sorted CD4+, CD8+, or CD8+CD57+ T cells (not recorded which) from PBMCs. The origin of this receptor is a human donor with aplastic anemia. The chain is built from TRBV15 and TRBJ2-5, with TRBD2 matching over 9 bases. The CDR3 nucleotides read TGTGCCACCAGCAGAGGCGGGGGGGGGGGAGAGACCCAGTACTTC. Protein sequence: CATSRGGGGGETQYF.